This T cell receptor beta chain was captured by sequencing in a study of blood T cell repertoires in COVID-19. Per germline, CDR1 SNHLY and CDR2 FYNNEI. The V gene lost 5 bases and the J gene lost 3 bases, with 9 bases spanning the gap. The CDR3 length is 13 residues. Sequencing used immunoSEQ multiplex PCR; TCRdb keeps in-frame clones, though not all of them. Here the sample spans hundreds of thousands of clones, 80% to 90% being singletons. The source of this sequence is a man aged 80 or over with acute or convalescent COVID-19. The V call is TRBV2, the J call TRBJ2-3; D gene unclear. The sample taken for sequencing was peripheral blood. CDR3 loop: CASSYGLTDTQYF. For the CDR3, the DNA is TGTGCCAGCAGTTACGGTTTAACAGATACGCAGTATTTT.